This T cell receptor (beta chain) was recorded in a study of T cells after posttransplantation cyclophosphamide. Broader study findings: Later post-transplant blood repertoires were often dominated by donor CD8+ memory clones.

Only in-frame clones appear in the TCRdb table, and some are missing; sequencing was by immunoSEQ multiplex PCR. The sample includes roughly 35,000 clones, none of them occurring once. This clone was counted many times. As yet, its antigen is unknown. The sample consisted of PBMCs. The sequence came from a girl aged 10-17 years in good health, CMV-negative, and a related stem cell transplant donor.

The CDR3 DNA sequence: TGTGCCATCAGGGGACAGGGGGGGAACACTGAAGCTTTCTTT. It codes for CAIRGQGGNTEAFF. The chain has TRBV10-3 and TRBJ1-1, with TRBD1 matching over 11 bases. V lost 6 bases to trimming and J lost 1 base; unmatched junction nucleotides: 1. CDR1 is ENHRY, CDR2 SYGVKD, per germline. This CDR3 comprises 14 residues.